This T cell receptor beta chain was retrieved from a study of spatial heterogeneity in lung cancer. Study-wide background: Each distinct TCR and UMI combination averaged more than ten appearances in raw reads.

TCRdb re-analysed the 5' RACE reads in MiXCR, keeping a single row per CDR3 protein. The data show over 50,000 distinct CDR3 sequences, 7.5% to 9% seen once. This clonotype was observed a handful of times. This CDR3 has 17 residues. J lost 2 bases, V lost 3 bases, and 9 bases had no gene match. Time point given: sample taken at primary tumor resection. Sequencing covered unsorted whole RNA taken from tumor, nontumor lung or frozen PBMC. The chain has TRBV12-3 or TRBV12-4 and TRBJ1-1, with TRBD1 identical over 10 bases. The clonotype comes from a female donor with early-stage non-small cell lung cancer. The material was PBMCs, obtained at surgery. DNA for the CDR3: TGTGCCAGCAGTTTGGAGACAGGGGGCTCCCTTAACACTGAAGCTTTCTTT. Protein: CASSLETGGSLNTEAFF.